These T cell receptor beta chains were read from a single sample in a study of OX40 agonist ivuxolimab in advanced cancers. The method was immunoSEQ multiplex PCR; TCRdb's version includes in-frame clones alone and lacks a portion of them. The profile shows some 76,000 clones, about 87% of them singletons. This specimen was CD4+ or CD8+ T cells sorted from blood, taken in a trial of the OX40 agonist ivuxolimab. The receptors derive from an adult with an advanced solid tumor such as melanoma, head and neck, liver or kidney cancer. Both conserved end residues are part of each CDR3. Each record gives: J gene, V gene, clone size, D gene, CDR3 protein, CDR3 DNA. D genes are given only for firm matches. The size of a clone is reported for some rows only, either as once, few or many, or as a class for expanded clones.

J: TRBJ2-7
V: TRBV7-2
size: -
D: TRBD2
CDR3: CASSLPSGGIYEQYF
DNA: TGTGCCAGCAGCCTCCCGAGCGGGGGCATCTACGAGCAGTACTTC

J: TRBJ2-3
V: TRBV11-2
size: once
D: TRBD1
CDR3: CASSRTDRGRGDTQYF
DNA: TGTGCCAGCAGTCGGACGGACAGGGGGCGAGGAGATACGCAGTATTTT

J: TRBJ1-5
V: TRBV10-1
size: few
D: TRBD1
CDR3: CASSTGSHQPQHF
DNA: TGCGCCAGTTCGACAGGGTCACATCAGCCCCAGCATTTT

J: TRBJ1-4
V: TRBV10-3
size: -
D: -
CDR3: CAISEKAGTNEKLFF
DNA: TGTGCCATCAGTGAGAAGGCAGGGACTAATGAAAAACTGTTTTTT

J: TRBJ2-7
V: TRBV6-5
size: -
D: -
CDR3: CASRQGQFYEQYF
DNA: TGTGCCAGCAGACAAGGACAGTTCTACGAGCAGTACTTC

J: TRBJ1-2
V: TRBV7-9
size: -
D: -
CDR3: CASSLGGFDYGYTF
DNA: TGTGCCAGCAGCTTAGGGGGGTTTGACTATGGCTACACCTTC

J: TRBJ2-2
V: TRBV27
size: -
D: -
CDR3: CASSLRVGRGTGELFF
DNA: TGTGCCAGCAGTTTAAGGGTGGGGCGAGGCACCGGGGAGCTGTTTTTT

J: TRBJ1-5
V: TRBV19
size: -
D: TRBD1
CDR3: CASSRAGGRQPQHF
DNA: TGTGCCAGTAGTAGGGCAGGGGGCCGCCAGCCCCAGCATTTT

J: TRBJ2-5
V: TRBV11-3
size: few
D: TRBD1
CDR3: CASSPHRGEETQYF
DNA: TGTGCCAGCAGCCCACACAGGGGGGAAGAGACCCAGTACTTC

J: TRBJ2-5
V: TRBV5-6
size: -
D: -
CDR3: CASSFSGTQETQYF
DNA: TGTGCCAGCAGCTTTTCCGGGACTCAAGAGACCCAGTACTTC

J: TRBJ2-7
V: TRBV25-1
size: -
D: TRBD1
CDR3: CASSDHYPTGMVWDEQYF
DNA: TGTGCCAGCAGTGACCACTATCCGACAGGGATGGTTTGGGACGAGCAGTACTTC

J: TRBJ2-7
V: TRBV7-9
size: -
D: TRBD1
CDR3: CASSSRDRDPSYEQYF
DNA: TGTGCCAGCAGCTCCCGAGACAGGGACCCCTCCTACGAGCAGTACTTC

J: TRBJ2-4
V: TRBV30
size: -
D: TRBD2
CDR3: CAWSFGGAKNIQYF
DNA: TGTGCCTGGAGTTTCGGGGGGGCCAAAAACATTCAGTACTTC

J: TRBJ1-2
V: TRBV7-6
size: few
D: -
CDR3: CASSPGPVGYGYTF
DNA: TGTGCCAGCAGCCCGGGACCAGTTGGCTATGGCTACACCTTC

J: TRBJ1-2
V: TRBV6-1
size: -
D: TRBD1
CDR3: CASSEEGTGAYGYTF
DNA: TGTGCCAGCAGTGAAGAAGGAACAGGGGCGTATGGCTACACCTTC

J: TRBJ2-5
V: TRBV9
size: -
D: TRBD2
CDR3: CASSVGLGGRGETQYF
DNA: TGTGCCAGCAGCGTAGGTTTAGGAGGGCGGGGGGAGACCCAGTACTTC

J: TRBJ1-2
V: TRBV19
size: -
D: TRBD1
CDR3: CASSARDSIHYGYTF
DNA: TGTGCCAGTAGTGCTCGGGACAGTATTCACTATGGCTACACCTTC

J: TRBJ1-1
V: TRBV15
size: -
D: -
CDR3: CATSISRNTEAFF
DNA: TGTGCCACCAGCATTAGTAGGAACACTGAAGCTTTCTTT

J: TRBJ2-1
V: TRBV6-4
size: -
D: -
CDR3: CASSGAPSGEQFF
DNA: TGTGCCAGCAGTGGCGCCCCGTCGGGTGAGCAGTTCTTC

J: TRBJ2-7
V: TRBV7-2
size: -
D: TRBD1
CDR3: CASSFGYRGSSYEQYF
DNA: TGTGCCAGCAGCTTCGGGTACAGGGGAAGTTCCTACGAGCAGTACTTC

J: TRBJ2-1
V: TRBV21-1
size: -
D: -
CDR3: CASSQENRTGGKDEQFF
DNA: TGTGCCAGCAGCCAAGAAAACCGGACAGGGGGCAAGGATGAGCAGTTCTTC

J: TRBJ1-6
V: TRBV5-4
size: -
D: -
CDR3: CASSPEGPRNSPLHF
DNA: TGTGCCAGCAGTCCCGAGGGACCTAGGAATTCACCCCTCCACTTT

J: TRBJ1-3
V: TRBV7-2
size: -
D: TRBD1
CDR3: CASSPLNRGFISGNTIYF
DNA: TGTGCCAGCAGCCCCCTAAACAGGGGATTTATCTCTGGAAACACCATATATTTT

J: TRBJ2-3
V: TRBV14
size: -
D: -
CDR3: CASSQDGGPDTQYF
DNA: TGTGCCAGCAGCCAAGATGGGGGGCCAGATACGCAGTATTTT

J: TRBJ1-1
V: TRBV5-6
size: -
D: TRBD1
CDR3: CASSLGQGAGAFF
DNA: TGTGCCAGCAGCTTGGGACAGGGGGCAGGAGCTTTCTTT

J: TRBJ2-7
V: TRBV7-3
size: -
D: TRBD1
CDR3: CASSLGRGTGMAYEQYF
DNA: TGTGCCAGCAGCTTAGGTCGCGGGACAGGGATGGCCTACGAGCAGTACTTC

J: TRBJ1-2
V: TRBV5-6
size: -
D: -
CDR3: CASSLGVGWGRGGYTF
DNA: TGTGCCAGCAGCTTGGGAGTCGGTTGGGGAAGAGGAGGCTACACCTTC

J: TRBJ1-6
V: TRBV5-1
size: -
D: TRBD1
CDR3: CASSPGQGANSPLHF
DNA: TGCGCCAGCAGCCCGGGACAGGGGGCGAATTCACCCCTCCACTTT

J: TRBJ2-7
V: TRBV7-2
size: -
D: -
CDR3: CASSLIYEQYF
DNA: TGTGCCAGCAGCTTAATATACGAGCAGTACTTC

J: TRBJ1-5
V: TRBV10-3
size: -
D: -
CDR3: CAISESTTYSNQPQHF
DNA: TGTGCCATCAGTGAGTCAACTACATATAGCAATCAGCCCCAGCATTTT

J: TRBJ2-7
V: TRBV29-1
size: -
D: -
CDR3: CSVYTGISGDLRGNAYEQYF
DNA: TGCAGCGTCTACACAGGGATATCTGGGGATCTACGTGGGAATGCCTACGAGCAGTACTTC

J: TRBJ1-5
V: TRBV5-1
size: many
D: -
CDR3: CASSLALGISNQPQHF
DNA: TGCGCCAGCAGCTTGGCCCTAGGGATTAGCAATCAGCCCCAGCATTTT

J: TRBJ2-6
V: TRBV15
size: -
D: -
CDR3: CATSKGAGANVLTF
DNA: TGTGCCACCAGTAAGGGAGCCGGGGCCAACGTCCTGACTTTC

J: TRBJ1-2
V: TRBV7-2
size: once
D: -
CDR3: CASSMTGYGYTF
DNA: TGTGCCAGCAGTATGACAGGCTATGGCTACACCTTC

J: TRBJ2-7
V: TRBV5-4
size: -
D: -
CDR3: CASSLGALTSYEQYF
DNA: TGTGCCAGCAGCTTGGGCGCTCTAACGTCCTACGAGCAGTACTTC

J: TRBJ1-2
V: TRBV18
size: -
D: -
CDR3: CASSPAFLGYGYTF
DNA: TGTGCCAGCTCACCTGCCTTCCTGGGGTATGGCTACACCTTC

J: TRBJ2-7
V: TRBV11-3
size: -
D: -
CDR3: CASSFRDGPYEQYF
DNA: TGTGCCAGCAGCTTCCGGGACGGACCCTACGAGCAGTACTTC

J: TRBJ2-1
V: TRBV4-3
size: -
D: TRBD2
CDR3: CASSQDWLAVYNEQFF
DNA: TGCGCCAGCAGCCAAGATTGGCTAGCGGTGTACAATGAGCAGTTCTTC

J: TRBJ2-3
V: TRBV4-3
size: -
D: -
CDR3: CASSQVSSPTDTQYF
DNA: TGCGCCAGCAGCCAAGTTTCTTCCCCCACAGATACGCAGTATTTT

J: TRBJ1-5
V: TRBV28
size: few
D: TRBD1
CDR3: CASRAAGGVSNQPQHF
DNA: TGTGCCAGCAGGGCGGCAGGGGGCGTGAGCAATCAGCCCCAGCATTTT

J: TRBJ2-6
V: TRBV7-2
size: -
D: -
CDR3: CASSLAGFGGSGANVLTF
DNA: TGTGCCAGCAGCTTGGCAGGTTTTGGTGGCTCTGGGGCCAACGTCCTGACTTTC

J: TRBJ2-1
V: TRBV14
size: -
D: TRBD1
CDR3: CASSLRTPGGRNEQFF
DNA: TGTGCCAGCAGCCTCAGGACGCCAGGGGGTCGGAATGAGCAGTTCTTC

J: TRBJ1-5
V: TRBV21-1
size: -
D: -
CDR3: CASSVGPALLKYSNQPQHF
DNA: TGTGCCAGCAGCGTCGGGCCAGCTCTATTAAAGTATAGCAATCAGCCCCAGCATTTT

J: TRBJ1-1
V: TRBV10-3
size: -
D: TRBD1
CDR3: CAISESRTGSEAFF
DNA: TGTGCCATCAGTGAGTCAAGGACAGGCTCCGAAGCTTTCTTT

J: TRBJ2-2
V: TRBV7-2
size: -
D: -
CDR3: CASSLIRGGELFF
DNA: TGTGCCAGCAGTTTAATAAGGGGCGGGGAGCTGTTTTTT

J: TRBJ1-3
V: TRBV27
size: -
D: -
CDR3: CASSLSVRHSGNTIYF
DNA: TGTGCCAGCAGTTTATCTGTCCGACACTCTGGAAACACCATATATTTT

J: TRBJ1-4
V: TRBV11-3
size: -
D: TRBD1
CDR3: CASSLGTVNEKLFF
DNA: TGTGCCAGCAGCTTGGGGACAGTGAATGAAAAACTGTTTTTT

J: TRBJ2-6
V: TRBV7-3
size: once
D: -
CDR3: CASSLVSGANVLTF
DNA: TGTGCCAGCAGCTTAGTCTCTGGGGCCAACGTCCTGACTTTC

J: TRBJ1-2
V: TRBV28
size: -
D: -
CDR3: CASSSFSEGSNYGYTF
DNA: TGTGCCAGCAGTTCATTTTCGGAGGGTTCTAACTATGGCTACACCTTC

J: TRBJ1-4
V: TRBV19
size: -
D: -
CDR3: CASSPRTAPDNEKLFF
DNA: TGTGCCAGTAGTCCCCGGACTGCTCCCGATAATGAAAAACTGTTTTTT

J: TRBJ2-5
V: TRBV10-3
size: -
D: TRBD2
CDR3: CAISESRQGGETQYF
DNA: TGTGCCATCAGTGAGTCCCGGCAGGGAGGGGAGACCCAGTACTTC

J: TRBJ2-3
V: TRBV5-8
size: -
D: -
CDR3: CASSSRWGRANTDTQYF
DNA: TGTGCCAGCAGCTCGCGGTGGGGAAGGGCCAACACAGATACGCAGTATTTT

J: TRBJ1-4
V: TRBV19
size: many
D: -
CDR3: CASSIDPGGFGEKLFF
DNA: TGTGCCAGTAGTATAGATCCGGGGGGATTCGGTGAAAAACTGTTTTTT

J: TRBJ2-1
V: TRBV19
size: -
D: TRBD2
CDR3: CATSAGVYNEQFF
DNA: TGTGCCACCTCGGCGGGAGTTTACAATGAGCAGTTCTTC

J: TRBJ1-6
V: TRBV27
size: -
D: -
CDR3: CASSFGVSYNSPLHF
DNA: TGTGCCAGCAGTTTTGGGGTCTCCTATAATTCACCCCTCCACTTT

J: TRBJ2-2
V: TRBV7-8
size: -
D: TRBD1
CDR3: CASSSPAGGDTGELFF
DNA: TGTGCCAGCAGCTCCCCGGCAGGGGGTGACACCGGGGAGCTGTTTTTT

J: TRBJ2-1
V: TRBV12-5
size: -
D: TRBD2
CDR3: CASGLVGLAGFSSYNEQFF
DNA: TGTGCTAGTGGTTTGGTGGGACTAGCGGGATTTTCCTCCTACAATGAGCAGTTCTTC

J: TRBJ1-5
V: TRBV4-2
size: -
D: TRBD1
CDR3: CASSQAGTDSNQPQHF
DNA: TGTGCCAGCAGCCAAGCCGGGACAGATAGCAATCAGCCCCAGCATTTT

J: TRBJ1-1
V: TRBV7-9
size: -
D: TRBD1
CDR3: CASSLDRASTEAFF
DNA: TGTGCCAGCAGCTTGGACAGGGCGAGCACTGAAGCTTTCTTT